This entry is about one TCR beta chain. The antigen is undetermined. Germline lookup yields CDR1 SQVTM and CDR2 ANQGSEA. Trimming took 6 bases from V and 5 from J, leaving 27 bases between them. The CDR3 is made up of 17 amino acids. This specimen belongs to a study of OX40 agonist ivuxolimab in advanced cancers. Study at large: The patients got ivuxolimab, which is an agonistic anti-OX40 (CD134) antibody. Study conclusions and caveats: Researchers did not determine the expanded peripheral T cells' antigen specificity.

Assay used: immunoSEQ multiplex PCR; TCRdb lists only in-frame clones, some missing. The sample lists 65,000 or so clones, 86% seen once, with approximately 2.8% in the top ten. The chain employs TRBV29-1 and TRBJ2-3, with D possibly matching TRBD1 (6 bases). The sequences come from CD4+ or CD8+ T cells sorted from blood, collected in a trial of the OX40 agonist ivuxolimab. The source of this sequence is an adult with an advanced solid tumor such as melanoma, head and neck, liver or kidney cancer. In DNA, the CDR3 is TGCAGCGTCGTTAAAAACCTTTGGACAGTTGGGGTAGATACGCAGTATTTT. This translates into CSVVKNLWTVGVDTQYF.